This entry describes one T cell receptor beta chain. Its antigen is unknown. A split of CD4+ cells into CD45RA+ naive and CD45RA-negative memory subsets was performed. V lost 3 bases, J lost 11 bases, and 9 bases stayed unmatched. The germline gives CDR1 MDHEN, CDR2 SYDVKM. The CDR3 has 14 amino acids. The data were taken from a study of shared clonotypes between healthy human individuals. Study-level points and caveats: Roughly 5% of naive CD4 clonotypes were shared across a few donors.

Deep was the level at which the assay was run. Each PCR replicate from the sorted subsets contained 200 to 250 ng DNA, which is around 30,000 T cell genomes. TCRdb's table, derived via immunoSEQ multiplex PCR, lists solely in-frame clones and lacks some. The sample has about 710,000 clones, over 55% seen once. The TCR sequence derives from a woman aged 30 to 39 in good health. The V gene is TRBV28, the J gene TRBJ1-2; 10 nucleotides line up with TRBD1. Sequenced: memory CD4+ T cells sorted from blood. Indicated subset: CD45RA-negative fraction. CDR3 in amino acids: CASSFDAGTGEYTF. CDR3 bases: TGTGCCAGCAGTTTTGATGCCGGGACAGGGGAGTACACCTTC.